This T cell receptor (beta chain) was obtained from a study of blood T cell repertoires in COVID-19. The V and J ends lost 0 bases and 8 bases respectively, with 13 bases between them. The length of the CDR3 is 14 residues. Germline-derived CDR1 and CDR2 are MNHEY and SVGAGI. Libraries were prepared by immunoSEQ multiplex PCR; TCRdb keeps only in-frame clonotypes and omits some of them. This sample has about 440,000 clones; around 88% occur once, and the top ten carry over 9.5%. The Seattle site enrolled patients during active infection and followed them longitudinally. The chain recombines TRBV6-5 with TRBJ1-2, with D hard to call. The material sequenced was peripheral blood. This receptor was identified in a woman between 45 and 65 years old with COVID-19, enrolled during active disease. This CDR3 is CASSYSESPLGYTF. CDR3 sequence (DNA): TGTGCCAGCAGTTACTCGGAGAGCCCTTTGGGCTACACCTTC.